This T cell receptor beta chain stems from a study of Tregs in tolerant kidney transplant recipients (dated by TCRdb to the late 2010s). In the study overall: TCRbeta sequencing was used in the study to identify donor-specific regulatory T cells before combined kidney and bone marrow transplantation, and the identified cells were then tracked after transplant.

A word on this clone: Its target antigen remains unknown. Base qualities are not recorded, but no much larger clone differs from it by a single base.

The transplants used related donors along with nonmyeloablative bone marrow transplantation, and in the human trials mixed chimerism was transient. Unstimulated Tregs (CD4+CD25+CD127-), CD4+ non-Tregs (CD4+CD25-), CD4 and CD8 cells were FACS-sorted from thawed PBMCs. The patients were a few recipients of combined kidney and bone marrow transplants from the ITN036ST trial, and samples were available only from these trial subjects. Healthy control blood was processed by Ficoll density gradient to PBMCs and cryopreserved; patient PBMCs were collected before and after transplant. Genomic DNA was extracted from sorted cells with the QIAGEN DNeasy Blood and Tissue Kit for TCRbeta CDR3 sequencing. High-throughput TCRbeta CDR3 sequencing was carried out commercially through immunoSEQ, with PCR amplification with bias correction and internal controls included. From the authors' description of their analysis: Unique productive TCRbeta sequences were defined by CDR3 nucleotide sequence where primers matched, otherwise by CDR3 amino acid sequence with Vbeta and Jbeta genes. To correct sorting error, sequences shared between sorted populations at a frequency ratio of 2:1 or less were removed; the rest were assigned to the higher population. A sequence was defined as donor-reactive if the sequence was expanded at least 5-fold in CFSE-low cells compared with unstimulated cells and had a frequency of at least 0.01% in CFSE-low cells. Repertoire divergence was quantified by Jensen-Shannon divergence using the top 100 TCRbeta sequences ranked by frequency. For any sample with multiple sequencing runs, sorting error was corrected in each run separately before the runs were pooled. The source is immuneACCESS, and TCRdb retained only in-frame sequences with V and J called. Part of the clones is not carried over; for the studies checked, unresolved V genes explain less than half of this, and the remainder is unexplained. That table gives V, J and clone size, and the DNA gave D and trimming. The sample contains about 52,000 clones, approximately 91% of them found a single time. The ten biggest clones cover approximately 14% of the sample.

General conclusions and limits of the study: Because the PCR primers were changed over time for some patients, nucleotide-level comparison could not be performed across the samples from those patients. Because only a small number of patients were included, the study had limitations, and the results will need to be validated in larger populations as well as under other immunosuppression protocols. Donor-specific Treg expansion was found to exceed global Treg expansion in tolerant patients, suggesting antigen-driven rather than nonspecific expansion. Expanding Tregs with activated donor B cells appeared to identify the most biologically relevant and donor-specific TCRbeta repertoire. Biological reproducibility was not examined directly, but technical replication error appeared to be minimal.

Inclusive of the bounding cysteine and phenylalanine, the CDR3 is 13 residues long. The retained sequence is limited to the CDR3, 39 bases, with the frame set at the first base. Trimming at the junction amounts to 3 bases on V and 7 bases on J, and the germline ends lie 12 bases apart. From the germline V gene, CDR1 is SGHTA and CDR2 is FQGNSA. Sequencing was performed on CD8+ T cells from blood (PBMCs), taken 24 months after the transplant. The chain is made from TRBV7-2 and TRBJ1-1; TRBD1 is a possible D gene, resting on 5 matching bases. The receptor was isolated from a human patient who received a combined kidney and bone marrow transplant. Post transplant, some T cells may arise from the graft donor. CDR3 loop: CASSFGRVGEAFF. The nucleotide sequence reads as follows: TGTGCCAGCAGCTTCGGCAGGGTCGGTGAAGCTTTCTTT. With the portions outside the CDR3 filled from the reference TRBV7-2 and TRBJ1-1 genes, the complete variable region becomes GAGVSQSPSNKVTEKGKDVELRCDPISGHTALYWYRQSLGQGLEFLIYFQGNSAPDKSGLPSDRFSAERTGGSVSTLTIQRTQQEDSAVYLCASSFGRVGEAFFGQGTRLTVV.